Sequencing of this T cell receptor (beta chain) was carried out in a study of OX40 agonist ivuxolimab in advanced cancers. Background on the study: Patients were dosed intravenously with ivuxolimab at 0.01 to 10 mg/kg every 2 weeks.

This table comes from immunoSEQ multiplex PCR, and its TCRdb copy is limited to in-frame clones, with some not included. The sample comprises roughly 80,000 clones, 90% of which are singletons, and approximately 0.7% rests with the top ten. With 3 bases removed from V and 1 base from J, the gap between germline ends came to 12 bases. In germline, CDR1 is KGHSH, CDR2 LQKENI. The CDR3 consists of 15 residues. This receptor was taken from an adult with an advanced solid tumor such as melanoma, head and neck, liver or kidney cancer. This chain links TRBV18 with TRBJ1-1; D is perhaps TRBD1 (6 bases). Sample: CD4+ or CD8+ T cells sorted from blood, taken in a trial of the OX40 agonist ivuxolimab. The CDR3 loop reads CASSPAGTRNTEAFF. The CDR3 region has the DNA TGTGCCAGCTCACCTGCTGGGACACGGAACACTGAAGCTTTCTTT.